This T cell receptor beta chain is drawn from a study of blood T cell repertoires in COVID-19. In the study overall: Acute and convalescent COVID-19 samples came from the United States, Italy and Spain. Sources were T cells, B-cell-depleted T cells, or PBMCs; the material itself was cDNA or gDNA.

All exposed participants met a person with COVID-19 within 2 weeks before entering the study. As processed by the authors: Estimated nucleated cell counts came from reference gene primer amplification. Sequencing was performed with immunoSEQ multiplex PCR; in TCRdb, only in-frame clones are kept and a portion is missing. V and J calls and clone size are those listed in that table; D and trimming were worked out from the DNA. The sample lists fewer than 400,000 clones, 90% to 95% occurring once. V shed 1 base and J 6 bases; nucleotides not matched to a gene: 8. Germline V CDR1 and CDR2: SGHTA, FQGNSA. The CDR3 is 17 residues long.

This sequence originates from a woman in her 30s who had been exposed to COVID-19. The sample taken for sequencing was PBMCs or T cells enriched from blood (not recorded which). The chain recombines TRBV7-2 with TRBJ1-6; 8 bases agree with TRBD1. CDR3 nucleotide sequence: TGTGCCAGCAGCTTAGTGCCCCAGGGGGCGGGTAATTCACCCCTCCACTTT. It codes for CASSLVPQGAGNSPLHF. Looking up the rest from reference TRBV7-2 and TRBJ1-6 gives the full variable domain: GAGVSQSPSNKVTEKGKDVELRCDPISGHTALYWYRQSLGQGLEFLIYFQGNSAPDKSGLPSDRFSAERTGGSVSTLTIQRTQQEDSAVYLCASSLVPQGAGNSPLHFGNGTRLTVT.